One sample yielded the 30 T cell receptor beta chains listed below, sequenced in a study of blood T cell repertoires in COVID-19 (dated by TCRdb to the early 2020s). Libraries came from the immunoSEQ multiplex PCR assay. TCRdb stores this immuneACCESS table with in-frame sequences only. Part of the clones is absent; in the studies checked, under half of the shortfall reflects unresolved V genes, and no reason is known for the rest. Here the sample has about 210,000 clones; roughly 86% occur a single time. Of the sample, 10% to 15% falls within the top ten clones. The sequenced sample consisted of peripheral blood. The receptors come from a woman aged 40 to 55 with acute or convalescent COVID-19.

The chain links TRBV11-2 to TRBJ2-3; no definite D call. The V end lost 5 bases, the J end lost 3 bases, and 3 bases lay between the germline ends. CDR1 and CDR2 (germline): SGHAT, FQNNGV. This CDR3 contains 11 residues. CDR3 nucleotides: TGTGCCAGCAGCCCTACAGATACGCAGTATTTT. Amino acids: CASSPTDTQYF.

V usage is TRBV9 and J usage is TRBJ2-5, with TRBD1 matching 8 bases. V gave up 2 bases and J gave up 0 bases; unmatched junction bases: 3. Germline values: CDR1 SGDLS, CDR2 YYNGEE. The CDR3 is 15 amino acids. CDR3 DNA sequence: TGTGCCAGCAGCGTCCGGGACAGGAACCAAGAGACCCAGTACTTC. It encodes CASSVRDRNQETQYF.

The genes are TRBV7-2 and TRBJ1-1; D is undetermined. This CDR3 spans 12 amino acids. Looked up from germline, CDR1 is SGHTA and CDR2 is FQGNSA. V lost 10 bases and J 5 bases, leaving 14 bases between the germline ends. This chain's CDR3 is CATRLRQTEAFF. CDR3 nucleotides: TGTGCCACCAGATTAAGACAAACTGAAGCTTTCTTT.

The table lists this clone with a few counts. This chain uses TRBV29-1 with TRBJ2-1, with 11 bases fitting TRBD2. The length of the CDR3 is 16 residues. CDR1 is SQVTM and CDR2 is ANQGSEA in the germline V gene. V gave up 3 bases and J gave up 3 bases; unmatched junction bases: 7. CDR3: CSVETLAGGFYNEQFF. In nucleotides, the CDR3 is TGCAGCGTTGAGACGCTAGCGGGAGGCTTCTACAATGAGCAGTTCTTC.

The gene calls are TRBV6-5 and TRBJ2-2, with 13 bases aligning to TRBD2. Germline-derived CDR1 and CDR2 are MNHEY and SVGAGI. There are 15 residues in the CDR3. V was pared by 6 bases and J by 6 bases, with 4 bases of the junction left unmatched. CDR3 in DNA: TGTGCCAGCAGACTAGCGGGAGGGTCGTCCGGGGAGCTGTTTTTT. It is translated as CASRLAGGSSGELFF.

This sequence joins TRBV6-5 and TRBJ2-1; D gene unclear. This CDR3 region has 11 residues. Trimming cost V 6 bases and J 11 bases, with 11 bases left between them. Germline V gives CDR1 MNHEY, CDR2 SVGAGI. The CDR3 DNA sequence: TGTGCCAGCAGCCGTATTAACAAGCAGTTCTTC. Encoded protein: CASSRINKQFF.

The chain couples TRBV5-6 to TRBJ2-1; D gene unclear. Germline V gene data show CDR1 as SGHDT and CDR2 as YYEEEE. The length of the CDR3 is 11 residues. Trimming pared 4 bases from V and 8 bases from J, leaving 7 bases between. CDR3 coding DNA: TGTGCCAGCAGCGCCAGGCATGAGCAGTTCTTC. Protein product: CASSARHEQFF.

This clone was seen a few times. The V and J genes are TRBV27 and TRBJ1-2; D unclear. This CDR3 region has 13 residues. CDR1 is MNHEY and CDR2 is SMNVEV in the germline V gene (reference sequence). V was cut by 8 bases and J by 1 base, with 11 bases left in between. This CDR3 reads CASGEKSNYGYTF. CDR3 nucleotides: TGTGCCAGCGGTGAGAAAAGTAACTATGGCTACACCTTC.

The chain uses TRBV30 and TRBJ2-7; D gene unclear. V lost 0 bases and J lost 9, with 12 bases in between. Germline V gene sequence: CDR1 GTSNPN, CDR2 SVGIG (reference sequence). CDR3 length: 12 residues. The CDR3 DNA follows: TGTGCCTGGAGTGTAAACGGCGCGGCGCAGTACTTC. Translated, it gives CAWSVNGAAQYF. Full variable domain (outside the CDR3, taken from reference TRBV30 and TRBJ2-7): SQTIHQWPATLVQPVGSPLSLECTVEGTSNPNLYWYRQAAGRGLQLLFYSVGIGQISSEVPQNLSASRPQDRQFILSSKKLLLSDSGFYLCAWSVNGAAQYFGPGTRLTVT.

The V and J genes are TRBV4-2 and TRBJ2-3; 9 bases match TRBD2. The length of the CDR3 is 16 residues. Germline V lookup: CDR1 LGHNA, CDR2 YNFKEQ. The junction had 7 bases not matched to a gene; V was cut back by 2 bases and J by 4 bases. The CDR3 DNA sequence: TGTGCCAGCAGCCAACTCCGCGGGGGGGCACCAGATACGCAGTATTTT. This gives the protein CASSQLRGGAPDTQYF.

The J gene is TRBJ1-4, the V gene TRBV6-5, with TRBD1 identical over 8 bases. The V gene's germline CDR1 is MNHEY and CDR2 SVGAGI. V lost 5 bases to trimming and J lost 7 bases; unmatched junction nucleotides: 6. This CDR3 contains 14 residues. The CDR3 nucleotides read TGTGCCAGCAGTAGAAACAGGGGGAGTGAAAAACTGTTTTTT. Its protein product is CASSRNRGSEKLFF.

CDR3 sequence reads: CATETGEAFF. The CDR3 nucleotides read TGTGCCACCGAAACAGGTGAAGCTTTCTTT. The genes are TRBV28 and TRBJ1-1, with a possible D match to TRBD1 (5 bases). The germline gives CDR1 MDHEN, CDR2 SYDVKM. With 10 bases removed from V and 7 bases from J, the gap between germline ends came to 10 bases. The CDR3 contains 10 residues. Full variable domain (rest looked up from reference TRBV28 and TRBJ1-1): DVKVTQSSRYLVKRTGEKVFLECVQDMDHENMFWYRQDPGLGLRLIYFSYDVKMKEKGDIPEGYSVSREKKERFSLILESASTNQTSMYLCATETGEAFFGQGTRLTVV.

J is TRBJ2-5 and V is TRBV28; 10 bases fit TRBD1. Germline lookup yields CDR1 MDHEN and CDR2 SYDVKM. This CDR3 spans 18 amino acids. Trimming took 5 bases from V and 3 from J; bases not matched to a gene: 15. CDR3: CASSPRGTGVGGEETQYF. As DNA, the CDR3 is TGTGCCAGCAGTCCACGAGGGACAGGGGTAGGGGGGGAAGAGACCCAGTACTTC.

The J gene is TRBJ1-2, the V gene TRBV4-2; D ambiguous. The V gene's germline CDR1 is LGHNA and CDR2 YNFKEQ. The CDR3 extends over 12 amino acids. V gave up 4 bases and J gave up 4 bases, with 7 bases separating them. CDR3 DNA: TGTGCCAGCAGCCGAACTGGCTATGGCTACACCTTC. Its protein product is CASSRTGYGYTF.

The chain joins TRBV9 to TRBJ1-2, with TRBD1 identical over 11 bases. The CDR3 consists of 18 residues. Germline trimming cut 0 bases from V and 0 bases from J; bases unmatched to any gene: 7. Germline V gene lookup returns CDR1 SGDLS and CDR2 YYNGEE. Here the CDR3 reads CASSVALDRGRPNYGYTF. The CDR3 coding sequence is TGTGCCAGCAGCGTAGCATTGGACAGGGGGCGCCCTAACTATGGCTACACCTTC.

The chain is built from TRBV18 and TRBJ2-2, with D uncertain. CDR1 KGHSH and CDR2 LQKENI come from the germline V gene. The CDR3 extends over 12 amino acids. Trimming stripped 5 bases from V and 7 bases from J, with 8 bases between. In DNA form, the CDR3 reads TGTGCCAGCTCATCGGCTAGCGGGGAGCTGTTTTTT. Its protein is CASSSASGELFF.

This clone was counted once. The rearrangement uses TRBV18 and TRBJ2-3; weak D call: TRBD1 (5 bases). V lost 5 bases, J lost 2 bases, and 14 bases lay in between. The CDR3 is 15 residues long. CDR1 and CDR2 (germline): KGHSH, LQKENI. The CDR3 sequence is CASSFGQELTDTQYF. In DNA form, the CDR3 reads TGTGCCAGCTCATTCGGACAAGAACTCACAGATACGCAGTATTTT.

The sample holds one count of this clone. The V gene is TRBV5-4, the J gene TRBJ2-2; 10 nucleotides align to TRBD1. Losses at the gene ends were 0 bases for V and 5 bases for J; bases not matched to a gene: 1. The CDR3 has 15 residues. Germline CDR1 is SGHNT and CDR2 is YYREEE (reference sequence). CDR3 sequence reads: CASSLGTGGTGELFF. For the CDR3, the DNA is TGTGCCAGCAGCTTGGGGACAGGGGGTACCGGGGAGCTGTTTTTT.

This chain connects TRBV27 to TRBJ1-2; 10 bases agree with TRBD1. The CDR3 extends over 14 amino acids. Germline values: CDR1 MNHEY, CDR2 SMNVEV (reference sequence). V gave up 4 bases and J gave up 4 bases; unmatched junction bases: 3. As DNA, the CDR3 is TGTGCCAGCAGTTCCGGGACAGGGGCCTATGGCTACACCTTC. Its protein is CASSSGTGAYGYTF.

This rearrangement joins TRBV27 to TRBJ2-1; maybe TRBD1 (6 bases). Per the germline V gene, CDR1 is MNHEY and CDR2 is SMNVEV (reference sequence). Trimming shortened V by 0 bases and J by 13 bases, and 13 bases separated the two germline ends. The CDR3 has 13 residues. For the CDR3, the DNA is TGTGCCAGCAGTTTATCGGGGGCGCCAACCCAGTTCTTC. Protein sequence: CASSLSGAPTQFF.

DNA for the CDR3: TGTGCCAGCAGCCAAGAACTGGACAGTCACTGTAACTATGGCTACACCTTC. Encoded protein: CASSQELDSHCNYGYTF. The chain has TRBV3-1 (or the pseudogene TRBV3-2) and TRBJ1-2; maybe TRBD1 (6 bases). Germline lookup yields CDR1 LGHDT and CDR2 YNNKEL (reference sequence). Trimming took off 0 bases at V and 1 base at J, with 15 bases between the two ends. There are 17 residues in the CDR3.

The CDR3 here is CASSLGGGLSYNEQFF. The CDR3 DNA follows: TGCGCCAGCAGCTTGGGCGGGGGGCTCTCCTACAATGAGCAGTTCTTC. V is TRBV5-1 and J is TRBJ2-1, with 8 positions matching TRBD2. In germline, CDR1 is SGHRS, CDR2 YFSETQ. The CDR3 totals 16 residues. Trimming at V came to 0 bases and at J to 0 bases, leaving 2 bases not matched to a gene.

To note about this clone: This sample includes further DNA sequences coding for the same CDR3. The genes are TRBV5-1 and TRBJ1-5; TRBD1 agrees at 8 bases. Looked up from germline, CDR1 is SGHRS and CDR2 is YFSETQ. The CDR3 contains 14 residues. V was pared by 0 bases and J by 4 bases, with 0 bases of the junction left unmatched. CDR3 in amino acids: CASSLGTGNQPQHF. For the CDR3, the DNA is TGCGCCAGCAGCTTGGGGACAGGGAATCAGCCCCAGCATTTT.

This clone has a handful of counts. V gene TRBV4-2 combines with J gene TRBJ2-2; tentative D call: TRBD1 (6 bases). With 0 bases removed from V and 2 bases from J, the gap between germline ends came to 16 bases. The CDR3 length is 18 residues. The germline V gene encodes CDR1 LGHNA and CDR2 YNFKEQ. The CDR3 DNA is TGTGCCAGCAGCCAAGATCTCCTGGGCAGGGGAAACACCGGGGAGCTGTTTTTT. Translation gives CASSQDLLGRGNTGELFF.

The chain recombines TRBV30 with TRBJ2-1, with 8 bases fitting TRBD1. Germline CDR1 is GTSNPN and CDR2 is SVGIG (reference sequence). The length of the CDR3 is 14 residues. Trimming cost V 8 bases and J 4 bases; bases outside gene matches: 10. CDR3: CALNPGQGYNEQFF. For the CDR3, the DNA is TGTGCCCTTAACCCAGGACAGGGTTACAATGAGCAGTTCTTC.

This clone was seen more than once but under ten times. The chain is built from TRBV6-5 and TRBJ1-6, with D maybe TRBD1 (5 bases). Deletions cut 5 bases from V and 10 bases from J, with 15 bases between. Per the germline V gene, CDR1 is MNHEY and CDR2 is SVGAGI. The length of the CDR3 is 14 residues. The CDR3 region has the DNA TGTGCCAGCAGTCCGACGGGGGGGAGGTCACCCCTCCACTTT. This sequence encodes CASSPTGGRSPLHF.

As concerns this clone: The sample holds other DNA sequences that translate to the same CDR3. The chain has TRBV29-1 and TRBJ1-5; possible D gene TRBD1, 5 bases. With 4 bases removed from V and 1 base from J, the gap between germline ends came to 5 bases. Looked up from germline, CDR1 is SQVTM and CDR2 is ANQGSEA. CDR3 length: 12 amino acids. The CDR3 coding sequence is TGCAGCGTTGGGGGCAGCAATCAGCCCCAGCATTTT. Protein sequence: CSVGGSNQPQHF.

The chain uses TRBV30 and TRBJ2-1; TRBD2 aligns across 9 bases. The CDR3 has 14 amino acids. Trimming cost V 5 bases and J 7 bases; bases outside gene matches: 9. Germline CDR1 GTSNPN, CDR2 SVGIG (reference sequence). As DNA, the CDR3 is TGTGCCTGGCATGCTAGCGGGAATGGAAATGAGCAGTTCTTC. As protein: CAWHASGNGNEQFF.

The rearrangement uses TRBV10-2 and TRBJ1-2; D uncertain. The V and J ends lost 1 base and 5 bases respectively, with 8 bases between them. Germline V lookup: CDR1 WSHSY, CDR2 SAAADI. The CDR3 covers 13 residues. CDR3 region: CASSELLSYGYTF. The CDR3 coding sequence is TGCGCCAGCAGTGAGTTGCTAAGTTATGGCTACACCTTC.

The chain is built from TRBV19 and TRBJ1-1; TRBD1 aligns across 8 bases. The CDR3 totals 19 residues. Germline V lookup: CDR1 LNHDA, CDR2 SQIVND (reference sequence). The ends lost 7 bases at V and 2 bases at J; junction bases unmatched: 21. In DNA, the CDR3 is TGTGCCAGTACCCCCCTTGGTCCAGGGGGCAAAGGCTTCAACACTGAAGCTTTCTTT. Translation: CASTPLGPGGKGFNTEAFF.